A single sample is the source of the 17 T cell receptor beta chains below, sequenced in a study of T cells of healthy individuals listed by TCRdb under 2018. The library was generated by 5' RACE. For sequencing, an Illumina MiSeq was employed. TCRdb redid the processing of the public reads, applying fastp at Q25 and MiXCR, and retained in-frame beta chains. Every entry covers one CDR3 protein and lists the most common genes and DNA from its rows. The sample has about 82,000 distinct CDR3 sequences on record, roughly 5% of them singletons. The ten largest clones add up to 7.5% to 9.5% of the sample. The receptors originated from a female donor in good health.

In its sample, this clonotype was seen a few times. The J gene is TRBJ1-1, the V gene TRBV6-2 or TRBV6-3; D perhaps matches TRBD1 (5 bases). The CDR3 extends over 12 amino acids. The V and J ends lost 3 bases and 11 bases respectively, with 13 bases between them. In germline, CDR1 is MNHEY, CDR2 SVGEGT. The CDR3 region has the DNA TGTGCCAGCAGTTATGGGGGGAATCGGGCTTTCTTT. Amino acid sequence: CASSYGGNRAFF.

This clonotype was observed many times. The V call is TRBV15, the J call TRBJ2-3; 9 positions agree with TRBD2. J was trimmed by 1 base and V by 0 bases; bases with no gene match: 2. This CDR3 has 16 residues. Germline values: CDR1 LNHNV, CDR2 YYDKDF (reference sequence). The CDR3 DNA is TGTGCCACCAGCAGAGACCTAGCGGGACGCACAGATACGCAGTATTTT. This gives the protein CATSRDLAGRTDTQYF.

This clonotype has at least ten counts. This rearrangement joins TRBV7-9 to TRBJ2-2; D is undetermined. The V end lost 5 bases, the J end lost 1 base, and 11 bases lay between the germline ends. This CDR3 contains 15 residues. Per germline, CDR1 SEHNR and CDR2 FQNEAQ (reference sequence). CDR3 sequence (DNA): TGTGCCAGCAGCCCCTTAACGTGGAACACCGGGGAGCTGTTTTTT. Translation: CASSPLTWNTGELFF.

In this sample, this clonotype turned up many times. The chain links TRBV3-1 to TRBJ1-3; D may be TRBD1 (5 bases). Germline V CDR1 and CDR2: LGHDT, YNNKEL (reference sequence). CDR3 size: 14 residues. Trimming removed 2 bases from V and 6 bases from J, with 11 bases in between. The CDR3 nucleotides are TGTGCCAGCAGCCAACAACTGGGGGTAAACACCATATATTTT. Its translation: CASSQQLGVNTIYF. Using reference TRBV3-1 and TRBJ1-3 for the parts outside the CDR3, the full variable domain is DTAVSQTPKYLVTQMGNDKSIKCEQNLGHDTMYWYKQDSKKFLKIMFSYNNKELIINETVPNRFSPKSPDKAHLNLHINSLELGDSAVYFCASSQQLGVNTIYFGEGSWLTVV.

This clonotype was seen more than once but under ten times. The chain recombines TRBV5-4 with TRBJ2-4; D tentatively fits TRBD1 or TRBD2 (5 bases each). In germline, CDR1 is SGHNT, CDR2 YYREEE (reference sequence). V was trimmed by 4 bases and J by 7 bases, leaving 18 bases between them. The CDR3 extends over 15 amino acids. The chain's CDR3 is CASSLGPSQENIQYF. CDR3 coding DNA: TGTGCCAGCAGCCTGGGACCCTCTCAGGAGAACATTCAGTACTTC.

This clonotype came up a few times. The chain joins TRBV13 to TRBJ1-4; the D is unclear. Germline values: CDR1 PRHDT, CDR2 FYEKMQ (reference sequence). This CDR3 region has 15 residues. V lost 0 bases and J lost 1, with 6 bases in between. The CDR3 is CASSLGQGTNEKLFF. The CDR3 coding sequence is TGTGCCAGCAGCTTAGGCCAAGGAACTAATGAAAAACTGTTTTTT.

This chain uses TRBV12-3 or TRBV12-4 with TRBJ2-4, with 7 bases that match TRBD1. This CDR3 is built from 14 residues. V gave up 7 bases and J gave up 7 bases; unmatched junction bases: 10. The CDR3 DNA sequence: TGTGCCAGCAACCTACAGGGGTCCGGGAACATTCAGTACTTC. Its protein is CASNLQGSGNIQYF.

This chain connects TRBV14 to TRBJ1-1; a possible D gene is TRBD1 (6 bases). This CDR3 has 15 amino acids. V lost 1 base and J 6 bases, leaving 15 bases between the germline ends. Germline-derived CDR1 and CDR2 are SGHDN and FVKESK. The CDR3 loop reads CASSQGQGRPAEAFF. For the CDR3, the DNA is TGTGCCAGCAGCCAAGGTCAGGGGCGACCGGCTGAAGCTTTCTTT. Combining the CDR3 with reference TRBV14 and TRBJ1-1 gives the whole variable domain EAGVTQFPSHSVIEKGQTVTLRCDPISGHDNLYWYRRVMGKEIKFLLHFVKESKQDESGMPNNRFLAERTGGTYSTLKVQPAELEDSGVYFCASSQGQGRPAEAFFGQGTRLTVV.

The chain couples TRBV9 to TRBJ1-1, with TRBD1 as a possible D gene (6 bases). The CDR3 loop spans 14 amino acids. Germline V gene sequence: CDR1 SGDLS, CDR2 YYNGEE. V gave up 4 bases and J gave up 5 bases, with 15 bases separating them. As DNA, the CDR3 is TGTGCCAGCAGCATGATCCAGGGGTGGACTGAAGCTTTCTTT. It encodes CASSMIQGWTEAFF.

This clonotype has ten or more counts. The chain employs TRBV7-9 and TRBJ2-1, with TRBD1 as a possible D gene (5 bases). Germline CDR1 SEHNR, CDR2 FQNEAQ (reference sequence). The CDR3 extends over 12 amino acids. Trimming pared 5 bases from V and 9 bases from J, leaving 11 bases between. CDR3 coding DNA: TGTGCCAGCAGCCCCGTGGGGCCTGAGCAGTTCTTC. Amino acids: CASSPVGPEQFF. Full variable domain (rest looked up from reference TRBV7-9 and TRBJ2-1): DTGVSQNPRHKITKRGQNVTFRCDPISEHNRLYWYRQTLGQGPEFLTYFQNEAQLEKSRLLSDRFSAERPKGSFSTLEIQRTEQGDSAMYLCASSPVGPEQFFGPGTRLTVL.

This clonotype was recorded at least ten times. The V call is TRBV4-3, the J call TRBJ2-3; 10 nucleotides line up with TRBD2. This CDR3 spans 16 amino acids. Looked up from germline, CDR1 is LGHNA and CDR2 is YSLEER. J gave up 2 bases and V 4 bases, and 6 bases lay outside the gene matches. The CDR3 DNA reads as TGCGCCAGCAGCCTCCAGACTAGCGGGTACACAGATACGCAGTATTTT. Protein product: CASSLQTSGYTDTQYF.

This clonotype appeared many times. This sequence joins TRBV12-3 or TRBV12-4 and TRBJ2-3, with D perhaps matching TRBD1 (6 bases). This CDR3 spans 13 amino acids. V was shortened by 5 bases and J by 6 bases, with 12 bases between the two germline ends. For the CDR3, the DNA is TGTGCCAGCAGTCCACAGGGTCAGGATACGCAGTATTTT. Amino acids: CASSPQGQDTQYF.

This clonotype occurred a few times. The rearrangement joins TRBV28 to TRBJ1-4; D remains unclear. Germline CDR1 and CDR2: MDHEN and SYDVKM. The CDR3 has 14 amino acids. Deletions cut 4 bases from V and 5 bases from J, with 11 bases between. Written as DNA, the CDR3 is TGTGCCAGCAGTTCCCCGACGGGGAATGAAAAACTGTTTTTT. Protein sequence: CASSSPTGNEKLFF.

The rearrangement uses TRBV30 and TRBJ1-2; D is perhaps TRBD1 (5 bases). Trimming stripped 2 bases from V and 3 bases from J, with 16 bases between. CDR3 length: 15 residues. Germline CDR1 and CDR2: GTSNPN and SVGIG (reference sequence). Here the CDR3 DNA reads TGTGCCTGGAGTATCCGAGGCGCCAGGGACTATGGCTACACCTTC. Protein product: CAWSIRGARDYGYTF. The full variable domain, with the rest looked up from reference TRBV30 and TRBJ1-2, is SQTIHQWPATLVQPVGSPLSLECTVEGTSNPNLYWYRQAAGRGLQLLFYSVGIGQISSEVPQNLSASRPQDRQFILSSKKLLLSDSGFYLCAWSIRGARDYGYTFGSGTRLTVV.

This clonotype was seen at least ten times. The CDR3 DNA reads TGTGCCAGCAACACGTTAGGGGGAGGTGAAAAACTGTTTTTT. Translating it yields CASNTLGGGEKLFF. V gene TRBV7-9 combines with J gene TRBJ1-4; TRBD1 is a possible D gene (6 bases). V lost 7 bases and J lost 7, with 16 bases in between. The CDR3 is made up of 14 amino acids. Germline-derived CDR1 and CDR2 are SEHNR and FQNEAQ (reference sequence).

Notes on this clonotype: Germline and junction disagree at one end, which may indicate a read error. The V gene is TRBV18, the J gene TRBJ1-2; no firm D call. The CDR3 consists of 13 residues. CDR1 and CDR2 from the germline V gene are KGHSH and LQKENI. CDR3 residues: CASSSPNRDGYTF. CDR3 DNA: TGTGCCAGCTCATCACCCAACCGGGATGGCTACACCTTC.

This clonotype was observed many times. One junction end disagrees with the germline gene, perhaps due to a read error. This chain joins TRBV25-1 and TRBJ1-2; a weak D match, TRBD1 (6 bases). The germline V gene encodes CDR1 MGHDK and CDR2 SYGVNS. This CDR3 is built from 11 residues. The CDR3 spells CASAGGGVGYF. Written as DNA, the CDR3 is TGTGCCAGCGCAGGAGGGGGTGTTGGGTACTTC.